The 8 T cell receptor beta chains reported below all come from one sample, sequenced in a study of blood T cell repertoires in COVID-19. The protocol was immunoSEQ multiplex PCR, while the TCRdb copy is restricted to in-frame clones and leaves out a portion. The data contain some 300,000 clones, approximately 89% of them singletons. The sequencing input was PBMCs or T cells enriched from blood (not recorded which). Every receptor here comes from a young woman who had recovered from COVID-19.

The gene calls are TRBV5-1 and TRBJ2-1, with 10 bases matching TRBD1. This CDR3 comprises 14 residues. In germline, CDR1 is SGHRS, CDR2 YFSETQ. Trimming removed 4 bases from V and 6 bases from J; junction bases left unmatched: 4. This CDR3 is CASSGTGDTNEQFF. The CDR3 DNA is TGCGCCAGCAGCGGGACAGGGGATACCAATGAGCAGTTCTTC. Combining the CDR3 with reference TRBV5-1 and TRBJ2-1 gives the whole variable domain KAGVTQTPRYLIKTRGQQVTLSCSPISGHRSVSWYQQTPGQGLQFLFEYFSETQRNKGNFPGRFSGRQFSNSRSEMNVSTLELGDSALYLCASSGTGDTNEQFFGPGTRLTVL.

This chain links TRBV18 with TRBJ2-2; TRBD1 aligns across 7 bases. Germline V gene lookup returns CDR1 KGHSH and CDR2 LQKENI. V shed 6 bases, J shed 1 base, and the junction held 5 bases outside the gene matches. There are 15 residues in the CDR3. As DNA, the CDR3 is TGTGCCAGCTCCCCCCGGGACAGGAACACCGGGGAGCTGTTTTTT. This sequence encodes CASSPRDRNTGELFF.

This rearrangement joins TRBV10-3 to TRBJ1-1; 8 bases fit TRBD1. V trimming: 5 bases; J trimming: 4 bases; junction bases outside the gene matches: 6. CDR3 length: 14 amino acids. In germline, CDR1 is ENHRY, CDR2 SYGVKD. The chain's CDR3 is CAISLGQGTTEAFF. CDR3 in DNA: TGTGCCATCAGTCTAGGACAGGGAACCACTGAAGCTTTCTTT.

The chain uses TRBV28 and TRBJ1-4; 8 bases are shared with TRBD1. Trimming removed 6 bases from V and 10 bases from J; junction bases left unmatched: 10. This CDR3 comprises 14 residues. Germline-derived CDR1 and CDR2 are MDHEN and SYDVKM. DNA of the CDR3: TGTGCCAGCAGGTTTGACAGGGGCGTCGGAAAACTGTTTTTT. The encoded protein is CASRFDRGVGKLFF.

This sequence joins TRBV6-6 and TRBJ2-7; weak D call: TRBD1 (5 bases). V lost 6 bases, J lost 5 bases, and 14 bases lay in between. The CDR3 consists of 13 residues. Germline CDR1 reads MNHNY; CDR2 reads SVGAGI (reference sequence). Written as DNA, the CDR3 is TGTGCCAGCAGGACCGACAGTAACAACGAGCAGTACTTC. Amino acids: CASRTDSNNEQYF.

This clone appeared a single time. The rearrangement uses TRBV27 and TRBJ1-5, with D possibly TRBD1 on 6 matching bases. Trimming shortened V by 6 bases and J by 0 bases, and 21 bases separated the two germline ends. Germline values: CDR1 MNHEY, CDR2 SMNVEV (reference sequence). This CDR3 region has 18 residues. The CDR3 is CASSSRQGPTYSNQPQHF. CDR3 bases: TGTGCCAGCAGCTCCCGTCAGGGGCCCACCTATAGCAATCAGCCCCAGCATTTT.

V gene TRBV7-2 combines with J gene TRBJ2-7; D remains ambiguous. Germline loops: CDR1 SGHTA, CDR2 FQGNSA. CDR3 size: 14 residues. V gave up 4 bases and J gave up 2 bases, with 12 bases separating them. The DNA for the CDR3 is TGTGCCAGCAGCTCGAACAGTTTTACCTACGAGCAGTACTTC. Translating it yields CASSSNSFTYEQYF.

As DNA, the CDR3 is TGCGCCAGCAGCCCCCAGGGGGCGGTGGGTTACAATGAGCAGTTCTTC. Protein product: CASSPQGAVGYNEQFF. The rearrangement joins TRBV4-3 to TRBJ2-1; 8 bases are shared with TRBD1. CDR3 length: 16 residues. The V and J ends lost 4 bases and 4 bases, in that order; junction bases with no gene match: 9. Germline lookup yields CDR1 LGHNA and CDR2 YSLEER.